This T cell receptor (beta chain) was observed in a study of cytomegalovirus exposure and HLA in healthy donors (dated by TCRdb to about 2017). Background for the entire study: In an earlier analysis of 587 of the donors, 250 to 350 Gb of sequence data and roughly 100 million unique TCR beta sequences from roughly 190 million T cells were reported. Around 300 gigabases of sequencing data and 78 million or so unique TCR sequences were included in an early release covering under 650 HLA-typed donors. Of the roughly 410 genotyped donors, over 80% were placed in the genetic ancestry cluster associated with self-reported Caucasian donors. The aim of the study was to test whether cataloging public T cell receptors could identify signatures of past pathogen exposure. The study used immunosequencing to profile the T cell repertoires of about 670 subjects and linked those repertoires to cytomegalovirus serostatus. Along with the approximately 600-subject first cohort, a separate validation cohort of 120 different subjects was used. The study combined high-throughput TCR immunosequencing, statistical association of individual TCRs with disease status, and machine learning to predict cytomegalovirus infection status. In a later analysis, previously published TCR beta repertoires from fewer than 750 donors were re-analyzed and high-resolution HLA genotyping was added so that TCR occurrence patterns could be studied. In the later analysis, no new phenotypic data were used to find candidate immune exposures; instead, reliance was placed on TCR beta sequences and their occurrence across donors. An earlier analysis of roughly 600 of the donors used high-throughput TCR beta sequencing to judge whether each TCR beta V gene segment behaved as functional or pseudogenic. Donor age, sex, ethnicity and CMV serostatus were collected together with the repertoire data. In a later genetic analysis, genome-wide SNP genotypes for about three fifths of the roughly 670 donors were used, and that subset was treated as a discovery cohort. Every discovery cohort repertoire had been produced on one sequencing platform. Both class I and class II loci were covered by HLA typing, at four-digit resolution. The number of typed donors differed by locus: roughly 629-640 for A, B, C, DRB1 and DQB1; approximately 530 for DQA1; fewer than 610 for DPA1; and about 470 for DPB1. Five DR-DQ haplotypes were treated as single units for association and clustering because of strong linkage in the cohort. On average, around 240,000 unique TCR beta nucleotide sequences were sequenced per donor among about 400 genotyped donors of the cohort, with 15% to 20% of those sequences being non-productive. Results and caveats for the whole study, not just this receptor: Cytomegalovirus status was reported to be diagnosed by the classifier with high specificity and sensitivity in both the original and validation cohorts. V-gene and J-gene trimming of TCR beta chains was associated with a missense DCLRE1C variant in a later genetic analysis, and the association was replicated in an independent cohort. Compared with the roughly 670-donor mean, donors in an Asian-associated ancestry cluster had fewer N-insertions in productive TCRs, according to a later genetic analysis. Compared with equally common non-associated chains, HLA-associated TCR beta chains in a later analysis were more clonally expanded and had lower generation probabilities. A group of highly shared sequence variants was considered likely to be a technical artifact of the sequencing pipeline. According to a later analysis, most CMV-associated TCR beta chains appeared to be HLA-restricted, and the HLA associations seemed to be driven largely by CMV exposure. The only immune exposure information available for the cohort was CMV serostatus. In an earlier analysis of more than 500 of the donors, most TCR beta V segments appeared in productive rearrangements about 90% or about 30% of the time, broadly matching IMGT annotations. It was suggested by the authors that the approach could potentially be generalized to other disease states and immunological phenotypes. According to a later analysis, TCR association rates differed among HLA loci, with DRB1 alleles showing the most associated TCRs and HLA-C alleles showing the fewest. Because the 87-base-pair reads could not distinguish some IMGT-functional V segments, including TRBV6-2 and TRBV6-3, those segments were excluded. The study listed 150 to 200 TCR beta chains as associated with cytomegalovirus. At a false discovery rate of 0.05, a later analysis linked under 20,000 TCR beta sequences to specific HLA alleles. Several of the top co-occurrence clusters appeared to be linked to parvovirus B19, influenza, CMV and Epstein-Barr virus, according to a later analysis. In this cohort, only TCR beta chains were sequenced, and detectable features were limited by the absence of alpha or paired-chain data. When HLA alleles, especially DR and DQ, strongly co-occurred, TCR associations were difficult to assign to individual alleles. Seventeen rarely observed V segments, including chromosome 9 orphons, were excluded from the earlier analysis of almost 600 of the donors because counts were too low. Roughly uniform sequencing depth across donors was assumed in presence/absence analyses, although this assumption may not hold. Because HLA typing was missing for some donors at each locus, association tests included only the typed subset. A further reported finding was that TCR beta sequences accurately predicted the HLA-A and HLA-B alleles for most subjects in the first cohort. Most TCR sequences were observed very rarely across donors, whereas some public TCRs were present in many individuals. Correlated functional status among segregating V segments might be attributable to linkage disequilibrium, but an unknown experimental factor could not be ruled out. In vitro tests confirmed that three of the cytomegalovirus-associated TCR beta chains recognize cytomegalovirus antigens.

The cohort consisted of 670 or so healthy bone marrow donors. All cohort members were sampled while nominally healthy, although unrecorded immune exposures were likely present. The donor tested CMV seronegative and was one of the 352 seronegative cohort members. Every donor gave a peripheral blood sample, and the peripheral blood mononuclear cells from that sample were used for TCR beta sequencing. The Qiagen DNeasy Blood Extraction Kit was used to extract genomic DNA from the blood cell samples. Ends trimmed: V by 3 bases, J by 8 bases; bases unmatched to a gene: 7. Via the germline V gene, CDR1 is SNHLY and CDR2 FYNNEI. Taken from cysteine to phenylalanine, the CDR3 has 15 residues. CDR3 DNA only is kept here, 45 bases in frame from base 1. A note on this clone: Its antigen has not been determined. No base quality information exists; no much larger clone differs at one position.

The method behind the library was the immunoSEQ multiplex PCR assay. For the multiplex PCR, a mixture combining 60 forward primers for TCR Vbeta segments and 13 reverse primers for TCR Jbeta segments was used. A multiplex PCR assay on genomic DNA amplified the CDR3 region of rearranged TCR beta genes. On the Illumina HiSeq System, the amplified TCR beta libraries were sequenced as 87-base-pair reads. In the authors' own workflow: A later analysis counted about 80 million unique TCR beta chains across the 550 to 700 repertoires, and roughly 9.9 million of these chains were shared by at least two donors. A nearest-neighbor algorithm error-corrected the raw reads and collapsed the reads into unique sequences, merging closely related sequences to remove PCR and sequencing errors. Alignment of CDR3 sequences to IMGT reference sequences was used to assign V, D and J gene segments. For a sequence to be retained, at least a six-nucleotide match to both a V gene segment and a J gene segment was required. Rearrangements were called productive when the CDR3 lacked stop codons and stayed in frame with V and J; all others were non-productive. Following IMGT convention, CDR3 was defined as the stretch from the second conserved V-encoded cysteine up to the conserved J-encoded phenylalanine. In an earlier analysis of more than 550 of the donors, sequences lacking an unambiguous match to a single V gene segment were excluded. An earlier analysis of a few hundred of the donors classified V segments as functional when productive rearrangements were above 56.7% and as segregating when the standard deviation between donors was above 5%. A statistical classification framework was developed to diagnose cytomegalovirus status using the catalog of TCR beta chain sequences. A later analysis assigned V and J genes by comparing TCR nucleotide sequences with IMGT/GENE-DB human TR gene sequences. A later analysis assigned CDR3 sequences and most-parsimonious VDJ recombination scenarios with the TCRdist pipeline. A later analysis defined each TCR beta chain by its CDR3 amino acid sequence plus V-gene family, and excluded reads lacking a unique V-gene family. To address suspected cross-contamination and a sequencing artifact, a later analysis removed around 600 highly shared, low-generation-probability nucleotide sequences. In a later analysis, a clonal expansion index for each public chain was calculated from normalized within-repertoire ranks of inferred template counts. A later analysis computed generation probabilities with a VDJ recombination model fitted to out-of-frame rearrangements, and checked the results against IGoR. Hypergeometric tests were used in a later analysis to score TCR-TCR, TCR-HLA and TCR-CMV co-occurrence, with a repertoire-size bias correction applied to the TCR pairs. To estimate false discovery rates, a later analysis permuted the HLA or CMV assignments 20 times. A later analysis grouped co-occurring TCRs with DBSCAN, adding TCRdist sequence similarity when clustering within HLA-allele-positive subsets. Repertoires with fewer than 30,000 or more than 120,000 public chains, plus five repertoires with anomalous nucleotide sharing, were excluded from co-occurrence clustering. In its TCRdb copy, this immuneACCESS table keeps in-frame sequences only and misses some clones. Where compared with another copy, unresolved V genes explain less than half of these, and the others have no known cause. For V, J and clone size, that table is used; D and trimming come from the DNA. In this sample the table shows 100,000 or so clones, 60% to 85% of which occur a single time. 4.5% to 6% of the sample comes from the top ten.

The V and J segments used are TRBV2 and TRBJ2-1; the junction holds 10 bases that match TRBD2. Sequencing input: PBMCs. The sequence was collected from a woman in her forties in good health and CMV-seronegative. The nucleotides are TGTGCCAGCAGTGACCAGCGGGGGGGCTTCCATGAGCAGTTCTTC. Translation gives CASSDQRGGFHEQFF.